This entry features one TCR beta chain sequence. Enrolled through a virtual design, the participants were between about 18 and 100 years of age and came from approximately 25 US areas. Symptom resolution, clearance, or two negative PCRs marked donors in Cohort 3 as recovered. Original data processing: Counts of nucleated cells, estimated from reference gene primer amplification, were obtained. Clones were read by immunoSEQ multiplex PCR, and TCRdb kept only the in-frame ones, dropping some. That table furnishes V, J and clone size, whereas the DNA furnished D and trimming. Counted here are some 160,000 clones, 80% occurring once; the ten biggest clones make up roughly 3.5%. This entry belongs to a study of blood T cell repertoires in COVID-19. Study-level information: T cells, B-cell-depleted T cells, or PBMCs supplied cDNA or gDNA.

The junction had 7 bases not matched to a gene; V was cut back by 6 bases and J by 0 bases. Looked up from germline, CDR1 is SNHLY and CDR2 is FYNNEI. The CDR3 contains 15 residues. This TCR came from an older woman who had recovered from COVID-19. The chain employs TRBV2 and TRBJ1-1; 7 bases agree with TRBD1. Sample: PBMCs or T cells enriched from blood (not recorded which). The CDR3 reads CASRPGQFMNTEAFF. As DNA, the CDR3 is TGTGCCAGCAGACCGGGACAGTTCATGAACACTGAAGCTTTCTTT.